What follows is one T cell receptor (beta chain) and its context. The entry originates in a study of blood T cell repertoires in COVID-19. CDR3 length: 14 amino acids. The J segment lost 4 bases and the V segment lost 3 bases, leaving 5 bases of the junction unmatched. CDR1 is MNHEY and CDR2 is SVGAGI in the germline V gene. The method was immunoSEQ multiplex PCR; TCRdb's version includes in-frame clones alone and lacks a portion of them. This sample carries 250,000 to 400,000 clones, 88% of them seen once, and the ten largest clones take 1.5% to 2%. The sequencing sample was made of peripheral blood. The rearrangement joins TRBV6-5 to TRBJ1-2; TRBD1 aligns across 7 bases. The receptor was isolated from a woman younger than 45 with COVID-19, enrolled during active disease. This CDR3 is CASSYNRQGYGYTF. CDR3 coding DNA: TGTGCCAGCAGTTATAATCGACAGGGCTATGGCTACACCTTC.